The TCR beta chain under discussion was sequenced for a study of blood T cells in healthy people across ages. Researchers report isolating at least 6 million PBMCs per sample. General observations from the study: With naive T cell percentage, TCR beta diversity showed a strong correlation. While age rose, TCR beta diversity per million T cells dropped in a roughly linear way.

A word on this clonotype: Its matching antigen is unknown.

The use of a sample-barcoded 5' primer and a J-beta primer mix characterized a second PCR of roughly 6 to 11 cycles. CDR3-containing paired-end reads numbering at least 3 million came from each sample. TCRdb re-called the 5' RACE reads with MiXCR, one entry per CDR3 protein. The data hold 1.5 million to 2 million distinct CDR3 sequences, with roughly two fifths observed a single time. Sequencing used blood. The TCR sequence derives from a human donor in good health.

The CDR3 is CASGRPGQPYGYTF. The CDR3 nucleotides are TGTGCCAGCGGACGCCCGGGACAACCCTATGGCTACACCTTC. J is TRBJ1-2 and V is TRBV4-2, with a weak D call TRBD1 (6 bases). This CDR3 has 14 amino acids. Trimming stripped 8 bases from V and 4 bases from J, with 17 bases between. Germline V lookup: CDR1 LGHNA, CDR2 YNFKEQ.